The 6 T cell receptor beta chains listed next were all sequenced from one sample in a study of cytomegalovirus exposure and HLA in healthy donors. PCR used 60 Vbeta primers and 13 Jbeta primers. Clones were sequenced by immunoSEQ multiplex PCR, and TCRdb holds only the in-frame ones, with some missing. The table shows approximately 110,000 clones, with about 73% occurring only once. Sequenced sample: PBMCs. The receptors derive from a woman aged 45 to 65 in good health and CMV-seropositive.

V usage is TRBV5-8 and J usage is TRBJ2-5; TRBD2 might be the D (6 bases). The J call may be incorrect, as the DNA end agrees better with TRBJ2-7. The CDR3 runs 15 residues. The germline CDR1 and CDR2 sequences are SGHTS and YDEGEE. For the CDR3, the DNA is TGTGCCAGCAGCTCGAGGTACGGACTACTCAGCGAGCAGTACTTC. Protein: CASSSRYGLLSEQYF.

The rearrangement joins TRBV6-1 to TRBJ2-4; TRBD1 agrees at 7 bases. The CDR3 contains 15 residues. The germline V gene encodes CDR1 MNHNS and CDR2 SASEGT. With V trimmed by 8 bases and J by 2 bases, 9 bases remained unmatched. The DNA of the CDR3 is TGTGCCAGCCGGAACAGGGGCTCGACCAAAAACATTCAGTACTTC. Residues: CASRNRGSTKNIQYF.

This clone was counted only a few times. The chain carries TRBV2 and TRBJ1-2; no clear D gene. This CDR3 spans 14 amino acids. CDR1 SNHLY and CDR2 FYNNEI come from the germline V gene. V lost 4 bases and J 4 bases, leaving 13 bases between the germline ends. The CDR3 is CASSGFSSIYGYTF. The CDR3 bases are TGTGCCAGCAGTGGATTTAGCTCAATCTATGGCTACACCTTC.

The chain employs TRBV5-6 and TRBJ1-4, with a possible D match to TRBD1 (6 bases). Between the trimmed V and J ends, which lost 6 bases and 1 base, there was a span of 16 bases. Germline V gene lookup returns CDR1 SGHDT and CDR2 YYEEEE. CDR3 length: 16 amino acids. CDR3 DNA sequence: TGTGCCAGCAATAACAGGGAGACTCAAACTAATGAAAAACTGTTTTTT. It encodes CASNNRETQTNEKLFF.

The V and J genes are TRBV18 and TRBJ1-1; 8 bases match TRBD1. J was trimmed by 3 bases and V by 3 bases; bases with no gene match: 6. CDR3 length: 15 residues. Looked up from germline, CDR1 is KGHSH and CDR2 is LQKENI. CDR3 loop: CASSPWTGLDTEAFF. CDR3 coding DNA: TGTGCCAGCTCACCCTGGACAGGGTTAGACACTGAAGCTTTCTTT.

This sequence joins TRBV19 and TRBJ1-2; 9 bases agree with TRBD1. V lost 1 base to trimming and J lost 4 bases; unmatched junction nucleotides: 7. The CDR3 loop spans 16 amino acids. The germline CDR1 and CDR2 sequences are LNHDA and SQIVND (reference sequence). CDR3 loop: CASSIVWDRVFYGYTF. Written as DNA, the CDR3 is TGTGCCAGTAGTATAGTCTGGGACAGGGTATTCTATGGCTACACCTTC.